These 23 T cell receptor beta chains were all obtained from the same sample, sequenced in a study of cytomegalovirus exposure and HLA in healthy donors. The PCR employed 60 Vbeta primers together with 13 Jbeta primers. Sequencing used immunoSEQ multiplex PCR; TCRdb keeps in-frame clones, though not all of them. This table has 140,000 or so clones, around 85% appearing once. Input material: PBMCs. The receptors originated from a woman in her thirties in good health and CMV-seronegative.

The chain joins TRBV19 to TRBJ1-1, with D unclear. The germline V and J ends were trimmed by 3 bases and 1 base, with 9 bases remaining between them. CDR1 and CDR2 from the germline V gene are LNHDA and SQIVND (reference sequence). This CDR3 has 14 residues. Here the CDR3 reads CASSILQSNTEAFF. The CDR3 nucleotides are TGTGCCAGTAGTATTTTACAGTCGAACACTGAAGCTTTCTTT.

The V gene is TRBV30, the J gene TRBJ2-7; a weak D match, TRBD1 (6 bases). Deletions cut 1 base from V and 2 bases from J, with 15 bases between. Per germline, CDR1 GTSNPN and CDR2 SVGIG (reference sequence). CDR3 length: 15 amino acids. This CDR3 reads CAWSAGTRDAYEQYF. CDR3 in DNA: TGTGCCTGGAGTGCCGGGACAAGGGATGCCTACGAGCAGTACTTC.

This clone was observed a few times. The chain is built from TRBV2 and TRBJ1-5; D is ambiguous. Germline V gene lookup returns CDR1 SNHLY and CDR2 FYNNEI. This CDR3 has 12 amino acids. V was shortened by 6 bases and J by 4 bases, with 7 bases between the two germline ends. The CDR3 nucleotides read TGTGCCAGCAGAGCGGTGAATCAGCCCCAGCATTTT. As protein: CASRAVNQPQHF.

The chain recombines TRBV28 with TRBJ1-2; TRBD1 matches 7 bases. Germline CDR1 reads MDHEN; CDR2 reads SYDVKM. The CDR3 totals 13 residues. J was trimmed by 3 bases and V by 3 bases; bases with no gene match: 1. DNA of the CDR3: TGTGCCAGCAGTTTCAGGGGGGACTATGGCTACACCTTC. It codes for CASSFRGDYGYTF.

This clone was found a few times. The CDR3 here is CASSQGVTRRLYEQYF. CDR3 bases: TGCGCCAGCAGCCAAGGTGTAACCCGGAGGCTCTACGAGCAGTACTTC. This rearrangement joins TRBV4-1 to TRBJ2-7; D possibly corresponds to TRBD2 (5 bases). CDR1 and CDR2 (germline): MGHRA, YSYEKL. There are 16 residues in the CDR3. V shed 1 base and J shed 3 bases, with 16 bases lying between them.

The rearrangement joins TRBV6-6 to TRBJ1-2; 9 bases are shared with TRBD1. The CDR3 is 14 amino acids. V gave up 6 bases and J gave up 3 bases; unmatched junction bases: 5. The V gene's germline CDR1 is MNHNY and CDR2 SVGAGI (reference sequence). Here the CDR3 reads CASSGTGYDYGYTF. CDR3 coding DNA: TGTGCCAGCAGCGGGACAGGGTATGACTATGGCTACACCTTC.

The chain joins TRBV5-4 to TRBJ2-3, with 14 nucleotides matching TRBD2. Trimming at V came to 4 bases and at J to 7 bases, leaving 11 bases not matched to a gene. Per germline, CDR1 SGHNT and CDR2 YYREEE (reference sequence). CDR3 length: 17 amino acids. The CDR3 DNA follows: TGTGCCAGCAGCCAACCAGGTGGACTAGCGGGGGGATATACGCAGTATTTT. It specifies CASSQPGGLAGGYTQYF.

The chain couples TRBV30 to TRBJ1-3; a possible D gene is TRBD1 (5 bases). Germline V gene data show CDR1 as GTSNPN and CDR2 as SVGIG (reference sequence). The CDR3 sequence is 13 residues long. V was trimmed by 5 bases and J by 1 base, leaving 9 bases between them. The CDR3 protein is CAWGGGSGNTIYF. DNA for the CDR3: TGTGCCTGGGGCGGGGGATCTGGAAACACCATATATTTT.

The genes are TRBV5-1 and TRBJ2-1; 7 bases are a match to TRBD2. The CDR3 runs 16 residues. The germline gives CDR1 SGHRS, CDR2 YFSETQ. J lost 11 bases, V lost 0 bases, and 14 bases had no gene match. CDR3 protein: CASSLGGGSPTSQQFF. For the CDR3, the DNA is TGCGCCAGCAGCTTGGGGGGCGGGAGCCCCACCAGCCAGCAGTTCTTC. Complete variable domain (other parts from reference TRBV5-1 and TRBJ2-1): KAGVTQTPRYLIKTRGQQVTLSCSPISGHRSVSWYQQTPGQGLQFLFEYFSETQRNKGNFPGRFSGRQFSNSRSEMNVSTLELGDSALYLCASSLGGGSPTSQQFFGPGTRLTVL.

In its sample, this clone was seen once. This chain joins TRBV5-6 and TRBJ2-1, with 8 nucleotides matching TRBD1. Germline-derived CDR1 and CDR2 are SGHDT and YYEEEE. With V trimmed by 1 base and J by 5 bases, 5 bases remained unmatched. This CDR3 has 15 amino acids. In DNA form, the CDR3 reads TGTGCCAGCAGCTTGCTGGGACAGGAGGACAATGAGCAGTTCTTC. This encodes CASSLLGQEDNEQFF.

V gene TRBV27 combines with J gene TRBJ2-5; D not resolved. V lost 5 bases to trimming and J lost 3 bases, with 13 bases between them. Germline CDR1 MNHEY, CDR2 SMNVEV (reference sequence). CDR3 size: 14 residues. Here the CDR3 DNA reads TGTGCCAGCAGTCCTTTGGCGGTAAAAGAGACCCAGTACTTC. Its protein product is CASSPLAVKETQYF.

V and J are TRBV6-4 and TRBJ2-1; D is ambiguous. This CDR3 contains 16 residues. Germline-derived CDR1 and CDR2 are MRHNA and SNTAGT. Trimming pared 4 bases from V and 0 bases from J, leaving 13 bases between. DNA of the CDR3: TGTGCCAGCAGTGGCAAGCCGGGTAGCTCCTACAATGAGCAGTTCTTC. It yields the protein CASSGKPGSSYNEQFF.

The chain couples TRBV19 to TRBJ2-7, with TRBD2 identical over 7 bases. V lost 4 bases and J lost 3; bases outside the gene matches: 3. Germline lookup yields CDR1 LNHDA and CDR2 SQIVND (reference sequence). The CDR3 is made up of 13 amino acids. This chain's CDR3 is CASSSGGGYEQYF. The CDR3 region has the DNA TGTGCCAGTAGTAGCGGGGGAGGCTACGAGCAGTACTTC.

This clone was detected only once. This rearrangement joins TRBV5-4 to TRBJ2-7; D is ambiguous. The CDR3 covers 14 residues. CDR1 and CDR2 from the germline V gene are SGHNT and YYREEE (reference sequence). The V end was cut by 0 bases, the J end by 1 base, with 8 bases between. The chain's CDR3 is CASSLGAFSYEQYF. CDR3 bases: TGTGCCAGCAGCTTGGGAGCATTTTCCTACGAGCAGTACTTC.

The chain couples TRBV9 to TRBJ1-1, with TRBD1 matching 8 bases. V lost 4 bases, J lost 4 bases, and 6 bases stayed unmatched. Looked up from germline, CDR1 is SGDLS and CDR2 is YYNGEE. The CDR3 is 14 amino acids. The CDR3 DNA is TGTGCCAGCAGCCCAGGGGGCAGCGGCACTGAAGCTTTCTTT. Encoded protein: CASSPGGSGTEAFF.

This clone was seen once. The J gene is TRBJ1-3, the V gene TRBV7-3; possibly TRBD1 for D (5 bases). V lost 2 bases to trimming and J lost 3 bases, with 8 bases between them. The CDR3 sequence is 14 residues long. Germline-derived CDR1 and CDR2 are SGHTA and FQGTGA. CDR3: CASSLGGVGNTIYF. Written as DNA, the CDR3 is TGTGCCAGCAGCTTAGGAGGGGTTGGAAACACCATATATTTT.

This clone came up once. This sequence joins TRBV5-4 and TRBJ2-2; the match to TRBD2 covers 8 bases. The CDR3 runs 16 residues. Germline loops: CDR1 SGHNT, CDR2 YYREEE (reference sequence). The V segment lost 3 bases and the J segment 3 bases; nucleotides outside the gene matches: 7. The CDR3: CASSSHAGGYTGELFF. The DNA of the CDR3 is TGTGCCAGCAGCTCTCACGCGGGAGGTTACACCGGGGAGCTGTTTTTT.

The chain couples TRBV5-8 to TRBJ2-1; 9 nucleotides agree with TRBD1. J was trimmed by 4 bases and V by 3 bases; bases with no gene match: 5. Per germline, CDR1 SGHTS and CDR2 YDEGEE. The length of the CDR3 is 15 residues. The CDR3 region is CASSSGTGIYNEQFF. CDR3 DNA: TGTGCCAGCAGCTCCGGGACAGGGATTTACAATGAGCAGTTCTTC.

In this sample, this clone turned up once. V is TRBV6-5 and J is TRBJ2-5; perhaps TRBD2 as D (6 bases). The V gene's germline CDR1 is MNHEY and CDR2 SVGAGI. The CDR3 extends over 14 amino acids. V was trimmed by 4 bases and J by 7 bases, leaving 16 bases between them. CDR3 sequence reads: CASSSGTRPGTQYF. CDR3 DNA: TGTGCCAGCAGTTCCGGGACTCGCCCGGGGACCCAGTACTTC.

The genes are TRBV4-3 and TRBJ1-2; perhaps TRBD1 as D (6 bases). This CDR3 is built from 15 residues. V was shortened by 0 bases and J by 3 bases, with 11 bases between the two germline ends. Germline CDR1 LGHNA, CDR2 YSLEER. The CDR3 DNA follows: TGCGCCAGCAGCCAAGATTTAGGGGGGGACTATGGCTACACCTTC. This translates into CASSQDLGGDYGYTF.

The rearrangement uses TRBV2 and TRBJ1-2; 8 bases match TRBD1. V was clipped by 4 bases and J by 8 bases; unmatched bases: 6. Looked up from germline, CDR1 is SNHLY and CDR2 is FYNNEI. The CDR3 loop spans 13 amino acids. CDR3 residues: CASSVDRGDGYTF. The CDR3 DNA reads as TGTGCCAGCAGTGTAGACAGGGGTGACGGCTACACCTTC. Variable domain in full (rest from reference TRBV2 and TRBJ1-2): EPEVTQTPSHQVTQMGQEVILRCVPISNHLYFYWYRQILGQKVEFLVSFYNNEISEKSEIFDDQFSVERPDGSNFTLKIRSTKLEDSAMYFCASSVDRGDGYTFGSGTRLTVV.

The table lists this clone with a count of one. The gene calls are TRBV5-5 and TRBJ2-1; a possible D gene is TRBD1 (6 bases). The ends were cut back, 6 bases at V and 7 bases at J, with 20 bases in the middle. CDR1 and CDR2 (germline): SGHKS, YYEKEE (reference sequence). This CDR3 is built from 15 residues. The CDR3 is CASIMFGGPENEQFF. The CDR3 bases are TGTGCCAGCATCATGTTTGGGGGCCCGGAAAATGAGCAGTTCTTC.

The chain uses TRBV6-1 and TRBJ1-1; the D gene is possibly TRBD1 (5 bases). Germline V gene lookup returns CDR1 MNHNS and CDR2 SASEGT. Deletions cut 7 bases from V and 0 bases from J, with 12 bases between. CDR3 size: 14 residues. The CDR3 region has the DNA TGTGCCAGCACCAGAAAGGGGTTGAACACTGAAGCTTTCTTT. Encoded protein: CASTRKGLNTEAFF.